This TCR beta chain was sequenced during a study of blood T cell repertoires in COVID-19. Study-level background: From T cells, B-cell-depleted T cells, or PBMCs came the material, which was cDNA or gDNA.

The participants were between roughly 18 and 100 years old and came from under 25 US areas. This CDR3 comprises 14 residues. The V end was cut by 1 base, the J end by 5 bases, with 11 bases between. In germline, CDR1 is SGHDN, CDR2 FVKESK. Authors' analysis steps: Reference gene primers were amplified, and this amplification served to estimate nucleated cell counts. Here immunoSEQ multiplex PCR was the method, and the copy in TCRdb shows in-frame clones only, minus some. V, J and clone size were drawn from that table, and D and trimming were deduced from the DNA. The sample holds roughly 200,000 clones, more than 85% seen once.

The chain joins TRBV14 to TRBJ1-2, with D perhaps matching TRBD1 (6 bases). This receptor was identified in a woman between 35 and 50 years old in a cohort exposed to, infected with or recovered from COVID-19 (not recorded which). Material for sequencing was PBMCs or T cells enriched from blood (not recorded which). The CDR3 nucleotides are TGTGCCAGCAGCCAAGCACAGGGAACGTATGGCTACACCTTC. Translation gives CASSQAQGTYGYTF.